The present T cell receptor (beta chain) was sequenced within a study of blood T cells in healthy people across ages (dated by TCRdb to 2015 to 2017). With respect to the entire study: In model experiments, template switching captured roughly one uniquely barcoded TCR beta cDNA molecule for every two T cells. To track age-related changes in TCR beta repertoire diversity, the study relied on deep sequencing normalized with unique cDNA molecular identifiers. The donors were divided into four age groups: young (average around 17 years), middle-aged (about 39), aged (62) and long-lived (roughly 86). To avoid experimental bias, donors of different ages were spread randomly across the sequencing lanes. Two additional independent replicas of 1 million unique cDNA reads from the same blood draw were analyzed for two donors (one aged 18 to 30 and one aged 80 or older). The full study reports these points: There was a strong correlation between observed TCR beta diversity and the percentage of naive T cells measured by flow cytometry. As age increased, observed TCR beta diversity per million T cells dropped in a roughly linear way, and a significant reduction was already evident by age approximately 40. Compared with the aged group, the long-lived group had more naive CD4+ T cells, fewer expanded clones and increased TCR diversity, a pattern suggesting age selection. Total diversity estimates from one million sequenced T cells were considered lower bounds and underestimates. Because the CMV infection status of the donors was unknown, age-related changes in expanded clonotypes may potentially have been confounded. Conclusive comparison of naive and antigen-experienced compartments was prevented by the profiling of bulk unsorted PBMCs.

In the case of this clonotype: Its antigen is still unknown. No base qualities exist here, and no much larger clone lies one base off it.

From cysteine to phenylalanine, the CDR3 is 15 amino acids long. Solely the CDR3 DNA is kept, with 45 bases framed from the first base. CDR1 and CDR2 were assigned from the germline V gene (reference sequence) as MNHNY and SVGAGI. At the junction V is shortened by 7 bases and J by 4 bases; bases outside the gene matches: 8. The approximately 39 donors, aged about 6 to 95 years, were systemically healthy Caucasian individuals from Russia. Around 10 milliliters of peripheral blood were collected from each donor into EDTA-treated Vacutainer tubes. PBMCs were isolated by Ficoll-Paque density-gradient centrifugation, with at least 6 million obtained per sample. Trizol reagent was used to extract total RNA from the PBMCs, yielding at least 5 micrograms per sample. For every donor, flow cytometry on a PBMC aliquot measured the percentage of naive CD45RAhigh/CD27high T cells. Library preparation was by 5' RACE. These reads were obtained on an Illumina HiSeq 2500. A second about 7 to 12 cycle PCR used a sample-barcoded 5' primer and a J-beta primer mix. Each TCR beta cDNA molecule received a unique molecular identifier from a template-switch 5' adaptor carrying 12 random nucleotides. Each sample yielded at least 3 million CDR3-containing paired-end reads. First-strand cDNA synthesis was performed from all RNA using the Mint cDNA synthesis kit, with priming by a TRBC-specific oligonucleotide. All cDNA was treated with uracil-DNA glycosylase and then went through a first 18-cycle PCR with the universal primers M1SS and BC2_uni_R. The published analysis was carried out like this. For normalization, 1 million high-quality reads, each with a distinct molecular identifier, were randomly selected from each sample. Reads sharing molecular identifiers were discarded rather than binned into consensus sequences. MiTCR, set to a Q25 quality threshold and the strictest error-elimination algorithm, was used for CDR3 identification, clonotype clustering and error correction. A nonparametric unseen species model with Euler transformation was used to estimate lower-bound total TCR beta diversity. The public reads were quality trimmed at Q25 with fastp and then assembled into clones with MiXCR by TCRdb, keeping productive beta chains. Records with the same CDR3 protein are collapsed into one entry carrying the most frequent genes and DNA. TCRdb assigned the V and J calls; the authors' analysis was not used. For this sample the table gives about 1.4 million distinct CDR3 sequences, of which 59% were detected only once. The ten most abundant clones make up 6.5% to 8.5% of the sample.

Sequenced sample: blood. This receptor was obtained from a man aged 18 to 29 in good health. The V and J segments used are TRBV6-6 and TRBJ2-2, and 8 bases in between align with TRBD2. In nucleotides, the sequence is TGTGCCAGCACCTCGGGGGGGCTGGGCACCGGGGAGCTGTTTTTT. This is translated as CASTSGGLGTGELFF.